The rows below give T cell receptor beta chains drawn from one sample of a study of cytomegalovirus exposure and HLA in healthy donors. The method was immunoSEQ multiplex PCR; TCRdb's version includes in-frame clones alone and lacks a portion of them. Here the sample spans roughly 150,000 clones, roughly 79% being singletons. Sequencing was performed on PBMCs. These receptors originate from a man aged 18 to 30 in good health and CMV-seropositive. Each CDR3 is given with its conserved first and last residue. Fields, in order: J gene, V gene, clone size, D gene, CDR3 DNA, CDR3 protein. D genes are given only for firm matches. Size is stated for part of the rows, as once, few or many counts, or as a class when the clone is expanded.

J gene: TRBJ2-7; V gene: TRBV4-3; clone size: .; D gene: TRBD2; CDR3 DNA: TGCGCCAGCAGCCAGTCTCGCGGACTAGCGGGAAGCTACGAGCAGTACTTC; CDR3 protein: CASSQSRGLAGSYEQYF
J gene: TRBJ1-1; V gene: TRBV5-4; clone size: .; D gene: TRBD1; CDR3 DNA: TGTGCCAGCAGCGCCGGGACAGGGACTGAAGCTTTCTTT; CDR3 protein: CASSAGTGTEAFF
J gene: TRBJ1-4; V gene: TRBV6-1; clone size: .; D gene: TRBD1; CDR3 DNA: TGTGCCAGCAGTCCGACAGGGGGCGGAGAAAAACTGTTTTTT; CDR3 protein: CASSPTGGGEKLFF
J gene: TRBJ2-2; V gene: TRBV4-3; clone size: .; D gene: TRBD2; CDR3 DNA: TGCGCCAGCAGACCCCTAGCGGGAGCGAACACCGGGGAGCTGTTTTTT; CDR3 protein: CASRPLAGANTGELFF
J gene: TRBJ2-7; V gene: TRBV5-1; clone size: .; D gene: TRBD2; CDR3 DNA: TGCGCCAGCAGCCTGGGGGGGGGAAGGGCCTACGAGCAGTACTTC; CDR3 protein: CASSLGGGRAYEQYF
J gene: TRBJ2-7; V gene: TRBV29-1; clone size: .; D gene: .; CDR3 DNA: TGCAGCGTTAAACAGGGATACGAGCAGTACTTC; CDR3 protein: CSVKQGYEQYF
J gene: TRBJ2-2; V gene: TRBV19; clone size: .; D gene: .; CDR3 DNA: TGTGCCAGTAGTCCGTTACTCAACACCGGGGAGCTGTTTTTT; CDR3 protein: CASSPLLNTGELFF
J gene: TRBJ2-5; V gene: TRBV7-2; clone size: .; D gene: .; CDR3 DNA: TGTGCCAGCAGCTTCCCCATTTGGCCGGGGGACCAAGAGACCCAGTACTTC; CDR3 protein: CASSFPIWPGDQETQYF
J gene: TRBJ2-3; V gene: TRBV4-3; clone size: few; D gene: TRBD1; CDR3 DNA: TGCGCCAGCAGCCAAGCTTACAGGGGTCTCACAGATACGCAGTATTTT; CDR3 protein: CASSQAYRGLTDTQYF
J gene: TRBJ1-1; V gene: TRBV4-3; clone size: .; D gene: .; CDR3 DNA: TGCGCCAGCAGCCCTAGGGAGGCAGGGTATGGCGCTGAAGCTTTCTTT; CDR3 protein: CASSPREAGYGAEAFF
J gene: TRBJ2-5; V gene: TRBV4-1; clone size: .; D gene: .; CDR3 DNA: TGCGCCAGCAGCCAAGGGCGGGGTGGGGAGACCCAGTACTTC; CDR3 protein: CASSQGRGGETQYF
J gene: TRBJ2-3; V gene: TRBV7-3; clone size: .; D gene: TRBD2; CDR3 DNA: TGTGCCAGCAGCTCCGGGACTAGTGGGGGGGCAGGGACAGATACGCAGTATTTT; CDR3 protein: CASSSGTSGGAGTDTQYF
J gene: TRBJ1-1; V gene: TRBV28; clone size: .; D gene: .; CDR3 DNA: TGTGCCAGCAGACAGGTCGTTGAGGACACTGAAGCTTTCTTT; CDR3 protein: CASRQVVEDTEAFF
J gene: TRBJ1-2; V gene: TRBV5-1; clone size: .; D gene: TRBD1; CDR3 DNA: TGCGCCAGCAGCTTAAGGGGGCAAGATGGCTACACCTTC; CDR3 protein: CASSLRGQDGYTF
J gene: TRBJ1-2; V gene: TRBV9; clone size: .; D gene: .; CDR3 DNA: TGTGCCAGCAGCGCCAGTGATGGCTACACCTTC; CDR3 protein: CASSASDGYTF
J gene: TRBJ2-1; V gene: TRBV27; clone size: .; D gene: .; CDR3 DNA: TGTGCCAGCAGTTTCGCCGCCGGGTTCAATGAGCAGTTCTTC; CDR3 protein: CASSFAAGFNEQFF
J gene: TRBJ1-5; V gene: TRBV27; clone size: .; D gene: TRBD1; CDR3 DNA: TGTGCCAGCAGTTCACAGGGGGTTCATAGCAATCAGCCCCAGCATTTT; CDR3 protein: CASSSQGVHSNQPQHF
J gene: TRBJ2-7; V gene: TRBV7-2; clone size: few; D gene: TRBD1; CDR3 DNA: TGTGCCAGCAGCTCCGGGACAGCCTCCTACGAGCAGTACTTC; CDR3 protein: CASSSGTASYEQYF
J gene: TRBJ1-1; V gene: TRBV6-1; clone size: .; D gene: .; CDR3 DNA: TGTGCCAGCAGTGAGGATAAGGGGTACACTGAAGCTTTCTTT; CDR3 protein: CASSEDKGYTEAFF
J gene: TRBJ1-2; V gene: TRBV7-9; clone size: .; D gene: .; CDR3 DNA: TGTGCCAGCAGCTTAGGTGCGGGCTATGGCTACACCTTC; CDR3 protein: CASSLGAGYGYTF
J gene: TRBJ1-4; V gene: TRBV19; clone size: .; D gene: .; CDR3 DNA: TGTGCCAGCAACCACGGGGGGGTAAATGAAAAACTGTTTTTT; CDR3 protein: CASNHGGVNEKLFF
J gene: TRBJ1-5; V gene: TRBV19; clone size: .; D gene: .; CDR3 DNA: TGTGCCAGTAGTCTGTGGCAGGGAGGGAGTGGCCAGCCCCAGCATTTT; CDR3 protein: CASSLWQGGSGQPQHF
J gene: TRBJ1-1; V gene: TRBV5-6; clone size: .; D gene: .; CDR3 DNA: TGTGCCAGCAGTAAGAGGGACACTGAAGCTTTCTTT; CDR3 protein: CASSKRDTEAFF
J gene: TRBJ1-2; V gene: TRBV7-9; clone size: .; D gene: TRBD1; CDR3 DNA: TGTGCCAGCAGCCCCGACAGGGGCTATGGCTACACCTTC; CDR3 protein: CASSPDRGYGYTF
J gene: TRBJ1-2; V gene: TRBV7-2; clone size: once; D gene: TRBD1; CDR3 DNA: TGTGCCAGCAGCGCGGGACAGCTCTATGGCTACACCTTC; CDR3 protein: CASSAGQLYGYTF
J gene: TRBJ1-2; V gene: TRBV28; clone size: once; D gene: TRBD1; CDR3 DNA: TGTGCCAGCAGTTTATCCGACAGGGAGAACTATGGCTACACCTTC; CDR3 protein: CASSLSDRENYGYTF
J gene: TRBJ2-1; V gene: TRBV29-1; clone size: .; D gene: TRBD2; CDR3 DNA: TGCAGCGCCAGGACTAGCGGGCACAATGAGCAGTTCTTC; CDR3 protein: CSARTSGHNEQFF
J gene: TRBJ1-5; V gene: TRBV29-1; clone size: .; D gene: .; CDR3 DNA: TGCAGCGCATCAGAATCAGGGCCGGAGCAGCCCCAGCATTTT; CDR3 protein: CSASESGPEQPQHF
J gene: TRBJ1-2; V gene: TRBV6-6; clone size: .; D gene: .; CDR3 DNA: TGTGCCAGCAGCGCGGGGACCGTGTACACCTTC; CDR3 protein: CASSAGTVYTF
J gene: TRBJ1-1; V gene: TRBV30; clone size: .; D gene: .; CDR3 DNA: TGTGCCTGGAGCGGTACTGAAGCTTTCTTT; CDR3 protein: CAWSGTEAFF
J gene: TRBJ2-1; V gene: TRBV5-8; clone size: .; D gene: .; CDR3 DNA: TGTGCCAGCAGCTTGGCGGGACTCTACAATGAGCAGTTCTTC; CDR3 protein: CASSLAGLYNEQFF
J gene: TRBJ2-7; V gene: TRBV27; clone size: .; D gene: TRBD2; CDR3 DNA: TGTGCCAGCGGGCTTAGCGGGAGGACGTCCTACGAGCAGTACTTC; CDR3 protein: CASGLSGRTSYEQYF
J gene: TRBJ1-6; V gene: TRBV28; clone size: once; D gene: TRBD1; CDR3 DNA: TGTGCCAGCAGAGGGGGGACAGGGTTTTCACCCCTCCACTTT; CDR3 protein: CASRGGTGFSPLHF
J gene: TRBJ2-2; V gene: TRBV4-2; clone size: .; D gene: TRBD2; CDR3 DNA: TGTGCCAGCAGCCAGCCGTCTAGCGGAAACACCGGGGAGCTGTTTTTT; CDR3 protein: CASSQPSSGNTGELFF
J gene: TRBJ2-7; V gene: TRBV4-2; clone size: .; D gene: TRBD2; CDR3 DNA: TGTGCCAGCAGCCAAGGGCTAGCGGGTACTGACGAGCAGTACTTC; CDR3 protein: CASSQGLAGTDEQYF